This T cell receptor (beta chain) was sequenced during a study of monozygotic twins with inflammatory bowel disease. Findings of the study overall: Whereas healthy co-twins had higher TCRbeta diversity (inverse Simpson), IBD patients had lower diversity.

From whole blood, total RNA was isolated without any sorting of T cells. For this clonotype: What it recognizes is unknown.

cDNA encoding TCRalpha and TCRbeta underwent two nested PCRs of around 15 and 10 cycles, each of which was followed by bead purification. TCRdb re-called the 5' RACE reads and catalogs CDR3 proteins one per entry, DNA excluded. This listing includes some 450,000 distinct CDR3 sequences. CDR3 length: 16 residues. Germline V gives CDR1 DFQATT, CDR2 SNEGSKA (reference sequence). V is TRBV20-1 and J is TRBJ2-2; the TCRdb D gene call, TRBD1, has no DNA to confirm it. The specimen was blood. This clonotype was obtained from a human donor with ulcerative colitis or Crohn's disease, or a healthy co-twin of an affected twin (not recorded which). This chain's CDR3 is CSAAPPGGTNTGELFF.